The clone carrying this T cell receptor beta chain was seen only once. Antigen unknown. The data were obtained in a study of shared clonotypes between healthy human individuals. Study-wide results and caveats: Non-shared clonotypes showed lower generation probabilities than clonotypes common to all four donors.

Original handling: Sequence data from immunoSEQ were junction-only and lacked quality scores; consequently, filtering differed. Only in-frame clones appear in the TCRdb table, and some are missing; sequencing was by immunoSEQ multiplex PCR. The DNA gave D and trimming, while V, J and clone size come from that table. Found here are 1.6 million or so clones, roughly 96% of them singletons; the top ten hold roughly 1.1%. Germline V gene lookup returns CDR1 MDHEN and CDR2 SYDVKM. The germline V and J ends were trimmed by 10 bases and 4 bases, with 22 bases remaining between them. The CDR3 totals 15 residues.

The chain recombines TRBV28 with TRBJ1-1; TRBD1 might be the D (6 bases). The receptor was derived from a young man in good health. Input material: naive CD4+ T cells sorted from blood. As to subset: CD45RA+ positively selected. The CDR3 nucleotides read TGTGCCACGCGCGGGGGGCCAACCAGGGGCACTGAAGCTTTCTTT. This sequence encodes CATRGGPTRGTEAFF.